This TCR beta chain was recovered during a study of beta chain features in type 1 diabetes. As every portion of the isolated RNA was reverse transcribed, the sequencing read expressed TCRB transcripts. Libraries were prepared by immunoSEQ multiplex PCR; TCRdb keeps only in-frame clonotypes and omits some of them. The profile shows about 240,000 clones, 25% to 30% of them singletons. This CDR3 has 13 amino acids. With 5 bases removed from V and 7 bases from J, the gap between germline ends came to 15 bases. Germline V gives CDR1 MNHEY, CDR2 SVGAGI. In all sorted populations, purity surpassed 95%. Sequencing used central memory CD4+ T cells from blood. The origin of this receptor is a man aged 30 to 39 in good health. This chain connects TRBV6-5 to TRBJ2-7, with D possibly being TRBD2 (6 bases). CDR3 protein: CASSRDLPGEQYF. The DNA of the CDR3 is TGTGCCAGCAGTCGGGACTTACCGGGAGAGCAGTACTTC.